A single sample is the source of the 8 T cell receptor beta chains below, sequenced in a study of T cells in Graves' hyperthyroidism and ophthalmopathy. Authors of the study amplified TCR beta CDR3 regions from RNA transcripts. First-round RT-PCR of the TCR CDR3 relied on the HTBI primer set. TCRdb fed the multiplex PCR reads into MiXCR, producing one record per CDR3 protein. The sample lists under 350,000 distinct CDR3 sequences, about 20% seen once, with around 47% in the top ten. The sequencing sample was made of blood. The receptors stem from a woman aged 50 to 65 with Graves' hyperthyroidism.

This clonotype was seen more than once but under ten times. The chain has TRBV11-2 and TRBJ2-2; perhaps TRBD1 as D (6 bases). V lost 5 bases and J lost 7, with 14 bases in between. The CDR3 is made up of 14 amino acids. The V gene's germline CDR1 is SGHAT and CDR2 FQNNGV. In nucleotides, the CDR3 is TGTGCCAGCAGCACAGTTCAGGGGATCGGGGAGCTGTTTTTT. Protein: CASSTVQGIGELFF.

This clonotype was seen many times. The V and J genes are TRBV27 and TRBJ2-1; the D gene could be TRBD1 or TRBD2 (5 bases each). The ends were cut back, 3 bases at V and 7 bases at J, with 10 bases in the middle. The CDR3 runs 13 residues. The germline CDR1 and CDR2 sequences are MNHEY and SMNVEV (reference sequence). The CDR3 DNA reads TGTGCCAGCAGTTTCCCGGGGCGGAATGAGCAGTTCTTC. As protein: CASSFPGRNEQFF.

J is TRBJ1-6 and V is TRBV27; TRBD1 might be the D (6 bases). The V and J ends lost 3 bases and 7 bases respectively, with 13 bases between them. CDR1 and CDR2 (germline): MNHEY, SMNVEV (reference sequence). The length of the CDR3 is 15 residues. CDR3 nucleotides: TGTGCCAGCAGTTTCGGCGTTCAGGGGAATTCACCCCTCCACTTT. Protein: CASSFGVQGNSPLHF.

A note on this clonotype: It may be a read error: a sequence one base away is much more abundant. The chain is built from TRBV12-5 and TRBJ2-3; 7 positions agree with TRBD1. CDR3 length equals 13 residues. From germline, CDR1 is LGHNT and CDR2 FRNRAP. CDR3 in DNA: TGTGCTGGTGGTCCGGGACAGCCCGATACGCAGTATTTT. Residues: CAGGPGQPDTQYF.

The J gene is TRBJ1-2, the V gene TRBV6-1, with 7 positions matching TRBD1. This CDR3 has 14 residues. Germline V gene sequence: CDR1 MNHNS, CDR2 SASEGT. The junction had 13 bases not matched to a gene; V was cut back by 11 bases and J by 4 bases. CDR3 in DNA: TGTGCCGGCACCCGACAGGGTTTCGTCTATGGCTACACCTTC. It translates to CAGTRQGFVYGYTF.

This clonotype has ten or more counts. This rearrangement joins TRBV5-1 to TRBJ2-3; TRBD2 agrees at 7 bases. The junction had 8 bases not matched to a gene; V was cut back by 7 bases and J by 6 bases. Germline assignment: CDR1 SGHRS and CDR2 YFSETQ. CDR3 length equals 13 residues. CDR3 protein: CASGGAGRDTQYF. CDR3 coding DNA: TGCGCCAGCGGCGGAGCGGGGAGGGATACGCAGTATTTT.

For this clonotype: Relative to the germline gene, one junction end is altered; a read error may explain this. The chain couples TRBV5-6 to TRBJ2-5, with TRBD1 matching 8 bases. Germline V CDR1 and CDR2: SGHDT, YYEEEE. The CDR3 is 15 residues long. The CDR3 nucleotides read TGTGCCGGCAGCTGGGGGACAGGTCCTTTGGAGACCCAGTACTTC. It yields the protein CAGSWGTGPLETQYF.

This clonotype was observed at least ten times. V is TRBV7-9 and J is TRBJ2-1, with 9 bases lining up with TRBD2. V lost 5 bases to trimming and J lost 2 bases; unmatched junction nucleotides: 4. Germline CDR1 is SEHNR and CDR2 is FQNEAQ (reference sequence). The CDR3 runs to 15 residues. The CDR3 sequence: CASSITSGPYNEQFF. The CDR3 DNA reads as TGTGCCAGCAGCATTACTAGCGGGCCCTACAATGAGCAGTTCTTC.